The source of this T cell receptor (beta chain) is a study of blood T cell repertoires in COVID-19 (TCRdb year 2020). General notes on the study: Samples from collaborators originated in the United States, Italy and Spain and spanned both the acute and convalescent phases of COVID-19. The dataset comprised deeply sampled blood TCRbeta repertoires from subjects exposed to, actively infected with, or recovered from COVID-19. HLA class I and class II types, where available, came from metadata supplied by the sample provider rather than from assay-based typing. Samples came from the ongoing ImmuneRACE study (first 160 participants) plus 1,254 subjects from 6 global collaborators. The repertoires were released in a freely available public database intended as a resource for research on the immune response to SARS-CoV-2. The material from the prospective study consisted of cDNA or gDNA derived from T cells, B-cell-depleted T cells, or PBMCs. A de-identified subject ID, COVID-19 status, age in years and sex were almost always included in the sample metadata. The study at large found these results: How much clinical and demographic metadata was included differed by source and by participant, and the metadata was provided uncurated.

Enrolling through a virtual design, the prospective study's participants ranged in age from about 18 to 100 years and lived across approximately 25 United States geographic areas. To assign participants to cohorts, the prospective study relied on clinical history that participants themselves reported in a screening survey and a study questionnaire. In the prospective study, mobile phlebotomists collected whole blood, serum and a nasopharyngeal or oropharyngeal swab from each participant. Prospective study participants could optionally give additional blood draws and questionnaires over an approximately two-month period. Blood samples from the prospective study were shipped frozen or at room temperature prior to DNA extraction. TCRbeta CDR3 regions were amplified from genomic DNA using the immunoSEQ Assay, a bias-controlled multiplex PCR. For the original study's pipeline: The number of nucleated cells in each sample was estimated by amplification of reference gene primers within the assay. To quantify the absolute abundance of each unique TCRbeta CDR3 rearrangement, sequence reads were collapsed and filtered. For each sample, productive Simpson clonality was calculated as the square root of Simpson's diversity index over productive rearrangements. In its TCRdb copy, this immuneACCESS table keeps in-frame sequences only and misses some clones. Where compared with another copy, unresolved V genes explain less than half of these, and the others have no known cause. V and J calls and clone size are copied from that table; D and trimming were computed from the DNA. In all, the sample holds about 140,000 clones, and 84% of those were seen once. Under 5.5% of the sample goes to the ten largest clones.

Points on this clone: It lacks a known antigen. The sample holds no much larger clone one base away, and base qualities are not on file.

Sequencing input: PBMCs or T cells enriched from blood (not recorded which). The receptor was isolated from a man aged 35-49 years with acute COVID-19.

The CDR3 has the sequence CASRVFSYEQYF. In nucleotides, the sequence is TGTGCCAGCAGGGTATTTAGCTACGAGCAGTACTTC. The rearrangement joined TRBV2 to TRBJ2-7; the D gene lacks a confident call. V and J are truncated by 6 bases and 3 bases respectively, leaving an intervening sequence of 9 bases. CDR1 and CDR2, per the germline V gene, are SNHLY and FYNNEI. From its cysteine to its phenylalanine, the CDR3 spans 12 amino acids. Only the CDR3 DNA is retained, 36 bases long and in frame from the first base.